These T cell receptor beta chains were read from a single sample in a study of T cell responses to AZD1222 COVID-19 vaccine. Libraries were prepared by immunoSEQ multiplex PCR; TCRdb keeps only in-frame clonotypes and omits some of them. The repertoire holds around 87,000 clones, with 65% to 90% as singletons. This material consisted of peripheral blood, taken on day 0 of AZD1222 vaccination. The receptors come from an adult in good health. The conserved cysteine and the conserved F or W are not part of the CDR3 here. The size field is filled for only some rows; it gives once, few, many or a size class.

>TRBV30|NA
AWSVDTNNEKLF
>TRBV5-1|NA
ASSQLAGGPIDEQY
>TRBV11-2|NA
ASSLVTGGAAETQY
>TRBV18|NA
ASSLTGTNEKLF
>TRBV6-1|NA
ASSEGQGWGSDTQY
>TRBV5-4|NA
ASSLDRTNEKLF
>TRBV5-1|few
ASSLDGSNTEAF
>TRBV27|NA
ASRGYSSNTEAF
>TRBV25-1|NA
ASSDSGRRYEQY
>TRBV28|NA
ASRADIGELF
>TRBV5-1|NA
ASSLGQGTFYGYT